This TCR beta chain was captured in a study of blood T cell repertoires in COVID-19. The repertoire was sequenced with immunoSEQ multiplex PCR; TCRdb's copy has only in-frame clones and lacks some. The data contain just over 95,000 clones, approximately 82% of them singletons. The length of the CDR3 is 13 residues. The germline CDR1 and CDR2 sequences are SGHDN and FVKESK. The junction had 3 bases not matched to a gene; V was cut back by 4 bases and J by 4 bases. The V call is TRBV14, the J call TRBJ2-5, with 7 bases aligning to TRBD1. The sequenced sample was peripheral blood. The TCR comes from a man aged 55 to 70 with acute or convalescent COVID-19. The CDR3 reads CASSPGGRETQYF. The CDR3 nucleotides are TGTGCCAGCAGCCCAGGGGGACGAGAGACCCAGTACTTC.